In this sample, the clone carrying this TCR beta chain turned up once. This record belongs to a study of blood T cell repertoires in COVID-19. Original processing methods: How many nucleated cells were present was estimated from reference gene primer amplification. Using immunoSEQ multiplex PCR, the repertoire was profiled, and TCRdb retains in-frame clones only, with some absent. The DNA gave D and trimming, while V, J and clone size come from that table. The sample has some 50,000 clones, around 87% seen once; the top ten hold about 5%. The germline gives CDR1 ENHRY, CDR2 SYGVKD. CDR3 size: 15 residues. Germline trimming cut 4 bases from V and 3 bases from J; bases unmatched to any gene: 1.

Sequencing input: peripheral blood. The source of this sequence is a human donor in a cohort sampled during active COVID-19. The chain has TRBV10-3 and TRBJ2-5; 14 nucleotides agree with TRBD2. The CDR3: CAISAGLAGEETQYF. The CDR3 DNA reads TGTGCCATCAGTGCGGGACTAGCGGGAGAAGAGACCCAGTACTTC.